Listed here are 3 T cell receptor beta chains from one sample, sequenced in a study of blood T cell repertoires in COVID-19. Measured with immunoSEQ multiplex PCR; TCRdb has only the in-frame clones, and not every one. The sample consists of about 53,000 clones, roughly 90% of them appearing once. Material: peripheral blood. The receptors here all came from an elderly man with acute or convalescent COVID-19.

This rearrangement joins TRBV9 to TRBJ1-6; tentatively, D is TRBD1 (5 bases). V was clipped by 0 bases and J by 7 bases, with 20 bases between them. Germline V gene sequence: CDR1 SGDLS, CDR2 YYNGEE. The CDR3 runs 18 residues. The CDR3 sequence: CASSVGGGGDKRNSPLHF. The CDR3 DNA follows: TGTGCCAGCAGCGTAGGGGGAGGAGGGGATAAAAGGAATTCACCCCTCCACTTT.

The chain combines TRBV10-3 with TRBJ1-2; tentatively, D is TRBD1 (5 bases). Germline lookup yields CDR1 ENHRY and CDR2 SYGVKD. The CDR3 is 15 residues long. The V end lost 10 bases, the J end lost 4 bases, and 22 bases lay between the germline ends. The CDR3 sequence: CASTKDTLIPYGYTF. In nucleotides, the CDR3 is TGTGCCAGCACCAAGGACACGTTAATACCCTATGGCTACACCTTC.

The chain couples TRBV10-2 to TRBJ2-1; the match to TRBD1 covers 10 bases. V dropped 6 bases and J dropped 4; count of bases not matched to a gene: 9. CDR1 WSHSY and CDR2 SAAADI come from the germline V gene. The length of the CDR3 is 16 residues. CDR3 in DNA: TGCGCCAGCAGAGAATCCGGACAGGGGGTATACAATGAGCAGTTCTTC. Encoded protein: CASRESGQGVYNEQFF.